This T cell receptor beta chain was sequenced for a study of CD8+ T cells in alopecia areata (dated by TCRdb to 2016 to 2018). Study-level background: Treated patients were enrolled in an open-label pilot trial of oral tofacitinib at 5 to 10 mg twice daily for moderate-to-severe alopecia areata. Scalp clonality was compared across normal scalp (n=4), patchy alopecia areata scalp (n=8), and alopecia totalis/universalis scalp (n=8). In both human patients and the C3H/HeJ mouse model, the study applied high-throughput TCRbeta sequencing to look at T cell clonal expansion in alopecia areata. Patients received tofacitinib for 6 to 18 months and were then followed off drug for 6 months to check for delayed response and recurrence. For the treated patients, the SALT score, which quantifies what percentage of scalp surface area is affected, served as the measure of disease severity. Human TCRbeta sequencing covered scalp tissue and sorted CD4+ and CD8+ peripheral blood T cells from patchy and totalis/universalis alopecia areata patients and healthy controls. RNA was obtained with the PAXgene miRNA kit for fixed scalp, the miRNeasy kit for PBMCs, and the RNeasy kit for mouse skin. Biopsies were taken from tofacitinib-treated patients at baseline and again at 4 and 24 weeks into treatment, and several of those patients also had a later scalp biopsy. immunoSEQ multiplex PCR using 35 Vbeta forward primers and 13 Jbeta reverse primers was used to amplify TCRbeta CDR3 regions. Overall study outcomes, separate from this receptor: Unlike mouse skin, which is dominated by gammadelta T cells, normal human skin has resident alphabeta T cells that are also sequenced, and this complicates analysis of the scalp TCR repertoire. Because the treated cohort was small and had just a single nonresponder, larger studies are needed to establish links between baseline CD8+ expansion and response. TCR sequences shared between patients were less clear than in mice, possibly partly because of HLA diversity in the patient population. Compared with normal scalp, lesional scalp had higher clonality and more expanded CD8+ clones, particularly in alopecia totalis/universalis, a pattern that suggests antigenic drive. Tofacitinib significantly lowered scalp clonality and the number of expanded CD8+ clones among the top 100 scalp clones. Many expanded lesional clones were found to persist in scalp and blood during tofacitinib treatment, and relapse after treatment cessation may be partly explained by this persistence.

The V end gives up 2 bases and the J end 3 bases, leaving 6 bases in the junction not matched to a gene. The germline V gene provides CDR1 SGHDT and CDR2 YYEEEE. The CDR3 runs 15 amino acids, cysteine and phenylalanine included. Only CDR3 DNA is held: 45 bases, read in frame from base 1. Sample treatment or condition, as interpreted from the label and publication: oral pan-JAK inhibitor, 5-10 mg twice daily. Peripheral blood and lesional scalp punch biopsies were obtained from patients with alopecia areata. PBMCs were isolated by density centrifugation and stained for CD3, CD4 and CD8, and CD4+ and CD8+ T cells were sorted on a FACSAria. Receptor amplification or capture employed the immunoSEQ multiplex PCR assay. To provide template for TCR sequencing, every sample had RNA extracted and reverse transcribed into cDNA. First-strand cDNA was synthesized using SuperScript III with a 2:1 mix of oligo-dT and random hexamers. A synthetic immune receptor repertoire was used to measure amplification bias, and any remaining bias was corrected computationally. Regarding the original processing steps: After raw reads were preprocessed to remove errors, the CDR3 was defined following IMGT conventions as running from the conserved cysteine to phenylalanine. To get clonality, Shannon entropy was normalized by log2 of the number of productive unique TCRs and the result was subtracted from 1. CD4 or CD8 identity of scalp clones was inferred by cross-referencing scalp TCRbeta sequences with sorted blood CD4 and CD8 repertoires. TCRdb stores this immuneACCESS table with in-frame sequences only. Part of the clones is absent; in the studies checked, under half of the shortfall reflects unresolved V genes, and no reason is known for the rest. V and J calls and clone size are as listed in that table; D and trimming were resolved from the DNA. Present in this sample are approximately 100,000 clones, just under 60% of which were seen just once. Roughly 17% of the sample comes from the top ten.

This clone appeared a few times. What this receptor recognizes is not known. Base-call qualities are not available, and no considerably larger clone is one nucleotide away. This receptor was obtained from a human donor with alopecia areata. The chain joins TRBV5-6 to TRBJ1-2, with 8 bases aligning to TRBD1. Material: CD8+ T cells sorted from blood, obtained at roughly week 55, from a patient treated with tofacitinib. This receptor carries the CDR3 CASSFGTGGDYGYTF. The sequenced DNA is TGTGCCAGCAGCTTCGGGACAGGCGGGGACTATGGCTACACCTTC.